Below, one T cell receptor beta chain is given with its context. This sample was taken from a study of human T cells and chemical hapten exposure. The time point denotes: patch test 1, 2 weeks after DPC sensitization. Sample treatment: therapeutic diphenylcyclopropenone sensitization with weekly scalp DPC. Per the original methods: Around 97,000 TCRs per sample was the median, with a range of roughly 23,224 to 750,000. In TCRdb, the RACE reads were re-called with MiXCR into one record per CDR3 protein. These V and J calls originate from TCRdb's pipeline instead of the authors' own analysis. The sample lists fewer than 95,000 distinct CDR3 sequences, about 11% occurring once. This CDR3 has 12 residues. The V gene's germline CDR1 is SNHLY and CDR2 FYNNEI. After removal of 8 bases from V and 6 bases from J, the junction contained 6 bases not matched to a gene.

This sequence was found in a man aged 40-55 years with alopecia areata. Some clones in this sample may be carry-over from other donors' samples. The rearrangement joins TRBV2 to TRBJ1-2; 7 nucleotides line up with TRBD1. Sequenced material: whole blood, taken in connection with sensitization to the hapten diphenylcyclopropenone (DPC). The CDR3 reads CASPQGKDGYTF. Written as DNA, the CDR3 is TGTGCCAGCCCACAGGGGAAGGATGGCTACACCTTC.